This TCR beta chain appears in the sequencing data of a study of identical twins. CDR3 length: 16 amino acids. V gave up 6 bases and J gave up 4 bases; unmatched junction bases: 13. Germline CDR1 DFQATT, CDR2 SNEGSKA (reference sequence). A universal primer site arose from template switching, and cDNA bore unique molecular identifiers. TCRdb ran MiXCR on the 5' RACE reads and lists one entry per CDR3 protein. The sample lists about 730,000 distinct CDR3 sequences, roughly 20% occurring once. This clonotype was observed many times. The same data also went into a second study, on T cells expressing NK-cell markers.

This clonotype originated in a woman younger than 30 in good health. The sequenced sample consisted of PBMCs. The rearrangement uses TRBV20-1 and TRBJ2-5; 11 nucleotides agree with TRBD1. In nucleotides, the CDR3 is TGCAGTGCGACACACGCCGGGGACAGGGGGGGAGAGACCCAGTACTTC. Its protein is CSATHAGDRGGETQYF.